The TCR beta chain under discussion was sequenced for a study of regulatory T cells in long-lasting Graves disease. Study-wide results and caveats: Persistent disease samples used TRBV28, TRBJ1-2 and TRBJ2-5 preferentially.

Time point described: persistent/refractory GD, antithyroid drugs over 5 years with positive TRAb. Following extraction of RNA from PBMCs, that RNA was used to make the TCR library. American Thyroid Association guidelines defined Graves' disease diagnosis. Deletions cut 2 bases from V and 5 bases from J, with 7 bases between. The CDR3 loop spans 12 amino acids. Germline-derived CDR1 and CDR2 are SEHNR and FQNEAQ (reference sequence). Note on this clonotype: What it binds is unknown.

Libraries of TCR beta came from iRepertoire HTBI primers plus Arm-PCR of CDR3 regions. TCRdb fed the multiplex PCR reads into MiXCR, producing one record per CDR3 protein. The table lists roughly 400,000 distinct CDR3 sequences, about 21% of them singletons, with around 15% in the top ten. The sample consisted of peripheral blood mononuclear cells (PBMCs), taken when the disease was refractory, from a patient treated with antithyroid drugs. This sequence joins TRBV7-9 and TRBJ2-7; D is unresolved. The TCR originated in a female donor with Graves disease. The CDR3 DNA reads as TGTGCCAGCAGCTTAAGGGTTGACGAGCAGTACTTC. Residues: CASSLRVDEQYF.